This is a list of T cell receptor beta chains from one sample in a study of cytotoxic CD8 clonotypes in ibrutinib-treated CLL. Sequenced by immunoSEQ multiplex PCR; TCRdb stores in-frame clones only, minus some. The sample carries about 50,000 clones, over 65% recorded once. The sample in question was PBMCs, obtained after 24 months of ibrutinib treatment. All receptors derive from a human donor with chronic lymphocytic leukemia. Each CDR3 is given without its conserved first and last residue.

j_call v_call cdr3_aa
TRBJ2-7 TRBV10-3 AISDISYEQY
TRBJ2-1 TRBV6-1 ASTGGSSYNEQF
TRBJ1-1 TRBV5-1 ASSLAGQNTEAF
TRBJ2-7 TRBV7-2 ASSFSSGPSYEQY
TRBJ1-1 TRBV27 ASSAGTGRAEAF
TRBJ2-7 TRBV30 AWSKTGGVDEQY
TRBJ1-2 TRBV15 ATSRAQTGGTRNT
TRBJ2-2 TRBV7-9 ASRPGAGELF
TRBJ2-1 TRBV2 ASEAGVDYNEQF
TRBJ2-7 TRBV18 ASSPGTGDYEQY
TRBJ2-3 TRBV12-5 ASGSRTSGGPPTDTQY
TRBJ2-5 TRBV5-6 ASSWKGSRQQETQY
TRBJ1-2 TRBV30 AWSRDRPYGYT
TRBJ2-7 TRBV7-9 ASSLASGTTNYEQY
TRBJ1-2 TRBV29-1 SVDGRGLGYGYT
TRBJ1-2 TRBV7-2 ASSKDSGTGGSYGYT
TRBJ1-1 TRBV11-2 ASSSGLVNTEAF
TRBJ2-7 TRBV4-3 ASSQDRASGGYEQY
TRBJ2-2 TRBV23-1 ASSHPRWYDGNTGELF
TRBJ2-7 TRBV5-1 ASSPNSGTAYEQY
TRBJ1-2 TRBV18 ASSPGTEYGYT
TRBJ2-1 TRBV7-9 ASSLLGKRAIGEQF
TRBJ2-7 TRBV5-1 ASSSGGTYEQY
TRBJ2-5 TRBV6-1 ASSGGSQETQY
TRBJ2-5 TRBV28 ATGGVLQETQY
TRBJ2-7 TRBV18 ASSPVQGNNEQY
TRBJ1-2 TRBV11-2 ASSLDPRGSIYGYT
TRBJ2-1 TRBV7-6 ASSSRTGGYNEQF
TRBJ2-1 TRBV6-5 ASSYSKGSEQF
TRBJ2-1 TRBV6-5 ASSYTGRLAYNEQF
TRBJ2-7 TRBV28 ASSPMIGGYEQY
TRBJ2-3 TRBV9 ASSVSGTDTQY
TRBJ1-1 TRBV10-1 AVRRETNTEAF
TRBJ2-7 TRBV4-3 ASSHDTGTQTYEQY
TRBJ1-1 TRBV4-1 ASSLRDRDNTEAF
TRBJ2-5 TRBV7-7 ASSLIDRGQGTQY
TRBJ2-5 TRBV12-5 ASGLVGQTQY
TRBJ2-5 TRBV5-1 ASSLGAVGVQETQY
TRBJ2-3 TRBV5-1 ASSFSNRVADTQY
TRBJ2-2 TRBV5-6 ASSFITGGFTGELF
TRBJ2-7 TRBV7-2 ASTGRDRGNEQY
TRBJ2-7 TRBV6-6 ASRIGLAETYEQY
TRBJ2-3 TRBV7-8 ASSFGGRMKDTQY
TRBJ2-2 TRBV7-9 ASSLGAGDRGELF